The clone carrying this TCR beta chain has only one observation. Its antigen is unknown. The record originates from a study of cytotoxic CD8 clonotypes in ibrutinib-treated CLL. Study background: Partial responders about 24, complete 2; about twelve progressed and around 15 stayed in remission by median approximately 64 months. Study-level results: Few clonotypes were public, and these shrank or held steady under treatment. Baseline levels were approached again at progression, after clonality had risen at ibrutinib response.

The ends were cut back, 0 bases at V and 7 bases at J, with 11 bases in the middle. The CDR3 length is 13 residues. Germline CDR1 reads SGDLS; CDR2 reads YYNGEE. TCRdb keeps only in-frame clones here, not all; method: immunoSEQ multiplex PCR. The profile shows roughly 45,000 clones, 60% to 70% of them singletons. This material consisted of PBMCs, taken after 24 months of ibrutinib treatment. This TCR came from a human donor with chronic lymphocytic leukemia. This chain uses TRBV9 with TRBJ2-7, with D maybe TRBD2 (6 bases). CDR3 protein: CASSVAPGGEQYF. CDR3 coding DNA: TGTGCCAGCAGCGTAGCCCCCGGGGGAGAGCAGTACTTC.